Listed below are T cell receptor beta chains from one sample, sequenced in a study of T cells after yellow fever vaccination. TCRdb re-derived calls from the 5' RACE reads in MiXCR, one entry per CDR3 protein. The data contain some 390,000 distinct CDR3 sequences, around 19% of them singletons. Sequenced here: PBMCs, sampled before the yellow fever booster vaccination. The receptors were gathered from a man younger than 35 who received the YFV17D yellow fever vaccine. CDR3s include the opening cysteine and the closing phenylalanine or tryptophan. Each record gives: clone size, V gene, D gene, J gene, CDR3 DNA, CDR3 protein. D genes are given only for firm matches. A row's size may be missing; if present it is once, few, many or a size class.

few	TRBV27	NA	TRBJ2-7	TGTGCCAGCAGTTTATCTTGGTGGCCAGGGGCGTCCTACGAGCAGTACTTC	CASSLSWWPGASYEQYF
many	TRBV7-9	NA	TRBJ2-1	TGTGCCAGCAGCTTATACGGGGATGAGCAGTTCTTC	CASSLYGDEQFF
few	TRBV9	TRBD2	TRBJ2-3	TGTGCCAGCAGCCCCGGGACTAGCGGGGGCACAGATACGCAGTATTTT	CASSPGTSGGTDTQYF
few	TRBV12-3/TRBV12-4	NA	TRBJ1-2	TGTGCCAGCTTCGGCAGATCTAACTATGGCTACACCTTC	CASFGRSNYGYTF
NA	TRBV4-3	NA	TRBJ2-7	TGCGCCAGCAGCCAAGGGTCCGGACCTCCCTACGAGCAGTACTTC	CASSQGSGPPYEQYF
few	TRBV5-1	TRBD2	TRBJ2-1	TGCGCCAGCAGCCCGGCTAGCGGGGGGGCATATGAGCAGTTCTTC	CASSPASGGAYEQFF
once	TRBV20-1	NA	TRBJ1-3	TGCAGTGCTAGTTGGCAGGCCACCACGTCGGAGGGAAACACCATATATTTT	CSASWQATTSEGNTIYF
NA	TRBV4-1	TRBD1	TRBJ2-5	TGCGCCAGCAGCCAAACACCGGGACAGGGGGCCGAGACCCAGTACTTC	CASSQTPGQGAETQYF
few	TRBV12-3/TRBV12-4	NA	TRBJ1-1	TGTGCCAGCAGACCTGGACAGCCAGAGACTGAAGCTTTCTTT	CASRPGQPETEAFF
NA	TRBV7-8	NA	TRBJ2-5	TGTGCCAGCATTCTCAGCGTAGTGTTGGGCCCGAAGATGGAGACCCAGTACTTC	CASILSVVLGPKMETQYF
NA	TRBV10-3	TRBD2	TRBJ2-3	TGTGCCATCAGTACGACTAGCGGGGGGGCAGATACGCAGTATTTT	CAISTTSGGADTQYF
NA	TRBV3-1	TRBD1	TRBJ1-1	TGTGCCAGCAGCCAAAGGACAGGGTCTGGCACTGAAGCTTTCTTT	CASSQRTGSGTEAFF
few	TRBV12-3/TRBV12-4	NA	TRBJ1-4	TGTGCCAGCAGTTTATGGCACGGCGATGAAAAACTGTTTTTT	CASSLWHGDEKLFF
few	TRBV6-6	TRBD2	TRBJ2-4	TGTGCCAGCAGTTCGGGAGGCCCTCAGGTCTACTTC	CASSSGGPQVYF
few	TRBV6-1	TRBD1	TRBJ1-1	TGTGCCAGCAGTGAAAGGACAGGGGAGGGGACTGAAGCTTTCTTT	CASSERTGEGTEAFF
NA	TRBV6-5	NA	TRBJ1-5	TGTGCCAGCAGTTCCTCGCCCTTTCAGCCCCAGCATTTT	CASSSSPFQPQHF
many	TRBV12-3/TRBV12-4	NA	TRBJ2-1	TGTGCCAGCAGTACGCAAGGCCCGGGGAATGAGCAGTTCTTC	CASSTQGPGNEQFF
few	TRBV28	NA	TRBJ1-2	TGTGCCAGCAGTTTCGGACGGATTAACTATGGCTACACCTTC	CASSFGRINYGYTF
few	TRBV24-1	NA	TRBJ2-3	TGTGCCACCAGGTCAGGGACAGATACGCAGTATTTT	CATRSGTDTQYF
few	TRBV5-5	TRBD1	TRBJ1-2	TGTGCCAGCAGCTTTGACAGGGGGCTGGGTTATGGCTACACCTTC	CASSFDRGLGYGYTF
many	TRBV20-1	TRBD2	TRBJ2-5	TGCAGTGCTAGCCCCGAGTACCTGCGGGGGGGGCAGGAGACCCAGTACTTC	CSASPEYLRGGQETQYF
few	TRBV6-5	TRBD1	TRBJ2-7	TGTGCCAGCAGCCAGGGGGTTAAGGGGTCCTACGAGCAGTACTTC	CASSQGVKGSYEQYF
NA	TRBV28	NA	TRBJ1-4	TGTGCCAGCAGTTTTGTAGGGGTGGATGAAAAACTGTTTTTT	CASSFVGVDEKLFF
NA	TRBV20-1	NA	TRBJ2-3	TGCAGTGCTAGTACGGGGGATGGGACAGATACGCAGTATTTT	CSASTGDGTDTQYF
few	TRBV20-1	NA	TRBJ2-5	TGCAGTGCTACGGCAGGGGCCGCGGGTGTGAGGGAGACCCAGTACTTC	CSATAGAAGVRETQYF
few	TRBV11-2	TRBD2	TRBJ2-3	TGTGCCAGCAGCTCTGTAGCTAGCGGGGGGGCCAGGCGAGATACGCAGTATTTT	CASSSVASGGARRDTQYF
many	TRBV5-1	TRBD2	TRBJ2-3	TGTGCCAGCAGTTTAGCGGGACTCACAGATACGCAGTATTTT	CASSLAGLTDTQYF
NA	TRBV4-3	NA	TRBJ2-5	TGCGCCAGCAGCCAAGAGTGGCAAATGGAAGAGACCCAGTACTTC	CASSQEWQMEETQYF
NA	TRBV12-5	NA	TRBJ1-1	TGTGCTAGTGGTTTCGAGGGGACTGAAGCTTTCTTT	CASGFEGTEAFF
NA	TRBV4-3	TRBD1	TRBJ2-2	TGCGCCAGCAGCCACGAGGACAGGGACACCGGGGAGCTGTTTTTT	CASSHEDRDTGELFF
few	TRBV10-2	NA	TRBJ2-3	TGCGCCAGCAGTGACTATAAAGATACGCAGTATTTT	CASSDYKDTQYF
few	TRBV7-2	NA	TRBJ2-2	TGTGCCAGCAGCTTAAACGCCCCGGGCACCGGGGAGCTGTTTTTT	CASSLNAPGTGELFF
NA	TRBV11-2	TRBD1	TRBJ2-3	TGTGCCAGCAGCTTGACGGGACAGTCTTTCTACACAGATACGCAGTATTTT	CASSLTGQSFYTDTQYF
few	TRBV5-4	NA	TRBJ1-2	TGTGCCAGCAGCTACCCCTCGGCGTCAGATGCTAACTATGGCTACACCTTC	CASSYPSASDANYGYTF
many	TRBV20-1	NA	TRBJ2-2	TGCAGTGCTAGACAGACGAACACCGGGGAGCTGTTTTTT	CSARQTNTGELFF
NA	TRBV4-3	NA	TRBJ2-7	TGCGCCAGCAGCCAAGGACTTGCCTACGAGCAGTACTTC	CASSQGLAYEQYF
NA	TRBV7-7	TRBD1	TRBJ2-1	TGTGCCAGCAGCCTTGACAGGGGGCCCTACAATGAGCAGTTCTTC	CASSLDRGPYNEQFF
many	TRBV5-5	NA	TRBJ1-2	TGTGCCAGCGGAAGGGGGGGGCCTGGCTATGGCTACACCTTC	CASGRGGPGYGYTF
NA	TRBV7-2	NA	TRBJ1-5	TGTGCCAGCAGCTTTTCGGCATCCGATCAGCCCCAGCATTTT	CASSFSASDQPQHF